A selection of T cell receptor beta chains follows, all from one sample in a study of cytomegalovirus exposure and HLA in healthy donors. Repertoires were generated with immunoSEQ multiplex PCR, while TCRdb's copy carries only in-frame clones and drops some. This table holds approximately 170,000 clones, around 80% found once. Source material: PBMCs. These receptors were collected from a woman between 50 and 59 years old in good health and CMV-seronegative. CDR3s include the opening cysteine and the closing phenylalanine or tryptophan. Fields, in order: V gene, clone size, D gene, J gene, CDR3 length, CDR3 protein, CDR3 DNA. The D gene is left open where the match is weak. Size values are once, few and many counts, or a class for expanded clones, and some rows have none.

>TRBV4-3|.|TRBD1|TRBJ2-7|15
CASSLIGTGPREQYF
TGCGCCAGCAGCCTGATCGGGACAGGGCCGAGGGAGCAGTACTTC
>TRBV28|.|.|TRBJ2-5|15
CASTGQRYSSFEQYF
TGTGCCAGCACTGGACAGCGATATTCTTCCTTTGAGCAGTACTTC
>TRBV28|.|TRBD1|TRBJ1-2|14
CASSFPGTGNGYTF
TGTGCCAGCAGTTTCCCCGGGACAGGGAACGGCTACACCTTC
>TRBV15|.|TRBD1|TRBJ2-7|15
CATSREPRTGDEQYF
TGTGCCACCAGCAGAGAGCCCCGAACAGGGGACGAGCAGTACTTC
>TRBV15|.|TRBD2|TRBJ2-7|14
CATSRETGGGEQYF
TGTGCCACCAGCAGAGAGACGGGAGGAGGGGAGCAGTACTTC
>TRBV7-2|.|.|TRBJ1-1|13
CASSSTVRTEAFF
TGTGCCAGCAGCTCGACAGTTCGCACTGAAGCTTTCTTT
>TRBV2|.|TRBD1|TRBJ2-7|15
CASSKPGQGSYEQYF
TGTGCCAGCAGTAAACCGGGACAGGGTTCCTACGAGCAGTACTTC
>TRBV14|.|.|TRBJ1-4|12
CASSLGATVLFF
TGTGCCAGCAGCCTGGGGGCAACGGTACTGTTTTTT
>TRBV2|.|TRBD2|TRBJ2-1|15
CASISGRISYNEQFF
TGTGCCAGCATTAGCGGGAGGATCTCCTACAATGAGCAGTTCTTC
>TRBV28|.|.|TRBJ1-4|15
CASQPRGRSNEKLFF
TGTGCCAGTCAACCAAGGGGTCGGTCTAATGAAAAACTGTTTTTT
>TRBV4-3|.|.|TRBJ2-7|15
CASSQAPGSNYEQYF
TGCGCCAGCAGCCAAGCCCCCGGGAGTAACTACGAGCAGTACTTC
>TRBV6-5|.|.|TRBJ2-7|12
CASSPGSPEQYF
TGTGCCAGCAGCCCCGGGTCCCCCGAGCAGTACTTC
>TRBV6-1|.|.|TRBJ2-1|14
CASSEEGGYHEQFF
TGTGCCAGCAGTGAGGAGGGTGGGTACCATGAGCAGTTCTTC
>TRBV28|.|.|TRBJ2-5|12
CASSLNKETQYF
TGTGCCAGCAGCCTTAACAAGGAGACCCAGTACTTC
>TRBV28|few|TRBD2|TRBJ2-1|19
CASSPTLGLAGGINNEQFF
TGTGCCAGCAGCCCTACTCTCGGGCTAGCGGGAGGGATAAACAATGAGCAGTTCTTC
>TRBV7-9|.|TRBD1|TRBJ1-4|15
CASSLYQGAVEKLFF
TGTGCCAGCAGTCTATACCAGGGGGCGGTTGAAAAACTGTTTTTT
>TRBV6-1|.|.|TRBJ1-3|13
CASRGVSGNTIYF
TGTGCCAGCCGGGGAGTATCTGGAAACACCATATATTTT
>TRBV19|.|.|TRBJ2-7|11
CASSNTYEQYF
TGTGCCAGTAGTAACACCTACGAGCAGTACTTC
>TRBV6-5|few|.|TRBJ1-2|14
CASGQQGGGYGYTF
TGTGCCAGCGGACAACAGGGAGGGGGCTATGGCTACACCTTC
>TRBV5-1|.|TRBD1|TRBJ1-1|17
CASSSLPTGGEGTEAFF
TGCGCCAGCAGCTCCCTTCCGACAGGGGGCGAGGGCACTGAAGCTTTCTTT
>TRBV2|.|TRBD2|TRBJ2-3|15
CASSPLAGGTDTQYF
TGTGCCAGCAGCCCTCTAGCGGGGGGGACAGATACGCAGTATTTT
>TRBV28|.|.|TRBJ1-5|10
CASSSRPQHF
TGTGCCAGCAGTTCGCGGCCCCAGCATTTT
>TRBV7-9|.|.|TRBJ2-1|13
CASRGDYYNEQFF
TGTGCCAGCAGGGGAGACTACTACAATGAGCAGTTCTTC
>TRBV9|once|.|TRBJ2-7|14
CASSSGLPGYEQYF
TGTGCCAGCAGCTCGGGACTCCCGGGATACGAGCAGTACTTC
>TRBV10-3|many|TRBD2|TRBJ2-7|15
CAISGGDLEDREQYF
TGTGCCATCAGCGGGGGGGACCTAGAGGATCGGGAGCAGTACTTC
>TRBV2|.|TRBD1|TRBJ1-3|17
CASSRPTGAATGNTIYF
TGTGCCAGCAGCCGACCAACAGGGGCCGCAACGGGAAACACCATATATTTT
>TRBV7-2|.|TRBD1|TRBJ1-1|17
CASSSTGTGERNTEAFF
TGTGCCAGCAGCTCCACCGGGACAGGGGAACGGAACACTGAAGCTTTCTTT
>TRBV10-2|.|TRBD1|TRBJ2-7|14
CASSDGTGLYEQYF
TGCGCCAGCAGTGATGGGACAGGACTTTACGAGCAGTACTTC
>TRBV11-2|.|TRBD2|TRBJ2-5|15
CASSFGDYSQETQYF
TGTGCCAGCAGCTTCGGGGACTACAGCCAAGAGACCCAGTACTTC
>TRBV28|.|.|TRBJ1-1|15
CASSFYIGVNTEAFF
TGTGCCAGCAGTTTCTATATAGGAGTGAACACTGAAGCTTTCTTT
>TRBV27|.|.|TRBJ1-3|16
CASRGDSNLPGNTIYF
TGTGCCAGCAGGGGGGACTCCAACCTCCCTGGAAACACCATATATTTT
>TRBV2|.|.|TRBJ1-2|13
CASSEYSGYGYTF
TGTGCCAGCAGTGAGTACAGTGGCTATGGCTACACCTTC
>TRBV9|.|.|TRBJ2-3|17
CASSVDSLEGVRVTQYF
TGTGCCAGCAGCGTCGATTCTCTAGAAGGGGTTAGGGTTACGCAGTATTTT
>TRBV6-1|.|TRBD1|TRBJ1-1|16
CASSVGQGNMNTEAFF
TGTGCCAGCAGTGTGGGACAGGGGAACATGAACACTGAAGCTTTCTTT
>TRBV15|.|.|TRBJ2-1|21
CATSRDLAPTTGSGPYNEQFF
TGTGCCACCAGCAGAGATTTAGCGCCGACTACTGGCTCTGGACCCTACAATGAGCAGTTCTTC
>TRBV10-3|.|.|TRBJ1-1|15
CAISESGRGNTEAFF
TGTGCCATCAGTGAGTCGGGCAGGGGTAACACTGAAGCTTTCTTT
>TRBV6-5|.|TRBD1|TRBJ2-7|15
CASSYGDRVSYEQYF
TGTGCCAGCAGTTACGGGGACAGGGTGTCCTACGAGCAGTACTTC
>TRBV20-1|few|.|TRBJ1-6|11
CSASQGSPLHF
TGCAGTGCTAGCCAGGGTTCACCCCTCCACTTT
>TRBV20-1|.|.|TRBJ2-3|11
CSASWADTQYF
TGCAGTGCTAGTTGGGCGGATACGCAGTATTTT
>TRBV5-6|.|.|TRBJ2-5|15
CASSLGRWAQETQYF
TGTGCCAGCAGCTTAGGCAGGTGGGCGCAAGAGACCCAGTACTTC
>TRBV7-7|.|.|TRBJ2-2|16
CASSPIAAVNTGELFF
TGTGCCAGCAGCCCAATTGCGGCGGTGAACACCGGGGAGCTGTTTTTT
>TRBV4-2|.|TRBD2|TRBJ2-3|17
CASSQGTAGGYTDTQYF
TGTGCCAGCAGCCAAGGAACCGCGGGAGGGTACACAGATACGCAGTATTTT
>TRBV28|.|.|TRBJ1-2|14
CASSLFPGGMGYTF
TGTGCCAGCAGTTTATTCCCGGGGGGGATGGGCTACACCTTC
>TRBV5-6|.|.|TRBJ2-1|16
CASSLWGRSSYNEQFF
TGTGCCAGCAGCTTGTGGGGCAGAAGCTCCTACAATGAGCAGTTCTTC
>TRBV11-1|.|.|TRBJ1-1|18
CASSLAHGRERGNTEAFF
TGTGCCAGCAGCTTAGCGCATGGTAGGGAGAGAGGGAACACTGAAGCTTTCTTT
>TRBV4-3|.|.|TRBJ1-5|16
CASSQDRAGVDQPQHF
TGCGCCAGCAGCCAAGATCGGGCGGGCGTCGATCAGCCCCAGCATTTT
>TRBV2|.|.|TRBJ2-7|17
CASYTTGTKPPIYEQYF
TGTGCCAGCTACACGACAGGAACAAAACCTCCCATCTACGAGCAGTACTTC
>TRBV19|few|.|TRBJ2-6|17
CASSIPGAPSGANVLTF
TGTGCCAGTAGTATCCCAGGGGCCCCCTCTGGGGCCAACGTCCTGACTTTC
>TRBV28|.|TRBD1|TRBJ1-5|16
CASSPSTGGRGQPQHF
TGTGCCAGCAGTCCTTCGACAGGGGGCCGGGGTCAGCCCCAGCATTTT
>TRBV19|.|TRBD2|TRBJ2-3|17
CASSPGLAGGRTDTQYF
TGTGCCAGTAGCCCAGGACTAGCGGGAGGAAGGACAGATACGCAGTATTTT
>TRBV28|few|TRBD1|TRBJ2-7|13
CASTRQGAYEQYF
TGTGCCAGCACCCGGCAGGGGGCCTACGAGCAGTACTTC